The clone carrying this T cell receptor (beta chain) was seen more than once but under ten times. Assay used: immunoSEQ multiplex PCR; TCRdb lists only in-frame clones, some missing. The sample has about 250,000 clones, roughly 87% seen once; the top ten hold around 12%. This sample is drawn from a study of cytomegalovirus exposure and HLA in healthy donors. Trimming removed 3 bases at V and 7 bases at J, with 18 bases between. CDR3 length: 15 residues. Germline V gene lookup returns CDR1 SEHNR and CDR2 FQNEAQ (reference sequence). The material sequenced was PBMCs. The clonotype originates from a man aged 18 to 29 in good health and CMV-seropositive. The gene calls are TRBV7-9 and TRBJ1-2; maybe TRBD1 (6 bases). For the CDR3, the DNA is TGTGCCAGCAGCTTTGCGGCAGGGGAATTTGGTGGCTACACCTTC. It is translated as CASSFAAGEFGGYTF. Full variable domain (remainder filled in from reference TRBV7-9 and TRBJ1-2): DTGVSQNPRHKITKRGQNVTFRCDPISEHNRLYWYRQTLGQGPEFLTYFQNEAQLEKSRLLSDRFSAERPKGSFSTLEIQRTEQGDSAMYLCASSFAAGEFGGYTFGSGTRLTVV.